Listed below are T cell receptor beta chains from one sample, sequenced in a study of vaccination effects on CD4 cells after COVID-19. Produced via immunoSEQ multiplex PCR; TCRdb's table is partial and in-frame only. This table has some 69,000 clones, around 70% appearing once. These receptors lack a known antigen. Here the sequenced sample was CD4+ T cells from PBMCs cultured with HCoV-229E spike peptides, taken after COVID-19 vaccination. These receptors were obtained from a human donor who received a COVID-19 vaccine. CDR3s include the opening cysteine and the closing phenylalanine or tryptophan. A D gene is named only where the DNA matches it firmly. Size is stated for part of the rows, as once, few or many counts, or as a class when the clone is expanded.

D,V,size,J,CDR3,DNA
.,TRBV18,.,TRBJ1-2,CASSNQGTFYGYTF,TGTGCCAGCTCAAACCAGGGAACATTCTATGGCTACACCTTC
.,TRBV9,.,TRBJ1-1,CASSAGTLKNTEAFF,TGTGCCAGCAGCGCCGGTACCCTTAAGAACACTGAAGCTTTCTTT
TRBD2,TRBV23-1,once,TRBJ2-1,CASQRGGSSPPNEQFF,TGCGCCAGCCAGCGGGGGGGTAGTAGCCCCCCCAATGAGCAGTTCTTC
.,TRBV28,.,TRBJ2-1,CASSPGPLPEQFF,TGTGCCAGCAGCCCGGGACCCCTCCCTGAGCAGTTCTTC
TRBD1,TRBV19,few,TRBJ1-2,CASSIGPGTGEVHTF,TGTGCCAGTAGTATTGGCCCCGGGACAGGGGAGGTACACACCTTC
.,TRBV10-3,.,TRBJ2-2,CAISGTGELFF,TGTGCCATCAGCGGCACCGGGGAGCTGTTTTTT
.,TRBV12-3/TRBV12-4,.,TRBJ1-6,CASSPVRNSPLHF,TGTGCCAGCAGCCCAGTTAGGAATTCACCCCTCCACTTT
.,TRBV10-2,few,TRBJ2-2,CASSESSPGRINTGELFF,TGCGCCAGCAGTGAGTCGAGCCCCGGCAGGATCAACACCGGGGAGCTGTTTTTT
.,TRBV3-1/TRBV3-2,.,TRBJ1-1,CASSQAPGPLTTEAFF,TGTGCCAGCAGCCAAGCCCCGGGGCCCCTGACCACTGAAGCTTTCTTT
TRBD2,TRBV6-5,.,TRBJ2-5,CASSTTAGGPETQYF,TGTGCCAGCAGTACGACAGCGGGGGGGCCTGAGACCCAGTACTTC
.,TRBV7-2,.,TRBJ2-2,CASRPGPSQGELFF,TGTGCCAGCAGGCCCGGGCCCTCCCAGGGGGAGCTGTTTTTT
TRBD1,TRBV5-4,.,TRBJ1-6,CASSSDRGVDSPLHF,TGTGCCAGCAGCTCGGACAGGGGTGTTGACTCACCCCTCCACTTT
TRBD1,TRBV18,.,TRBJ2-5,CASSPGQQETQYF,TGTGCCAGCTCGCCGGGACAGCAAGAGACCCAGTACTTC
TRBD2,TRBV27,.,TRBJ2-2,CASSFLGLAGGSTGELFF,TGTGCCAGCAGTTTCCTCGGACTAGCGGGGGGGTCCACCGGGGAGCTGTTTTTT
.,TRBV19,.,TRBJ2-4,CASSRMDGAKNIQYF,TGTGCCAGTAGTAGGATGGATGGCGCCAAAAACATTCAGTACTTC
.,TRBV7-3,few,TRBJ1-5,CASSYQPQHF,TGTGCCAGCAGTTATCAGCCCCAGCATTTT
.,TRBV10-2,.,TRBJ1-1,CASSEEQDTEAFF,TGCGCCAGCAGTGAGGAACAGGACACTGAAGCTTTCTTT
TRBD2,TRBV5-1,.,TRBJ2-1,CASSLVSGGGDEQFF,TGCGCCAGCAGCTTGGTTAGCGGGGGTGGGGATGAGCAGTTCTTC
.,TRBV5-6,few,TRBJ2-1,CASSFQAKNYNEQFF,TGTGCCAGCAGCTTTCAAGCCAAAAATTACAATGAGCAGTTCTTC
.,TRBV6-2/TRBV6-3,.,TRBJ1-4,CASSFFAEKLFF,TGTGCCAGCAGTTTTTTCGCTGAAAAACTGTTTTTT
.,TRBV10-3,.,TRBJ1-2,CAISARGDGYTF,TGTGCCATCAGTGCGCGGGGGGATGGCTACACCTTC
TRBD2,TRBV19,.,TRBJ2-3,CASSWVAGAPRSTDTQYF,TGTGCCAGTAGTTGGGTAGCGGGGGCCCCGAGAAGCACAGATACGCAGTATTTT
.,TRBV10-3,.,TRBJ1-1,CAISPGALLSEAFF,TGTGCCATCAGTCCAGGGGCCTTACTCTCTGAAGCTTTCTTT
.,TRBV30,.,TRBJ1-2,CAWRMEAQESYSNYGYTF,TGTGCCTGGAGAATGGAGGCACAGGAGTCATATTCTAACTATGGCTACACCTTC
.,TRBV5-8,few,TRBJ2-1,CASPFVMLRRGNEQFF,TGTGCCAGCCCGTTTGTGATGTTGCGTAGAGGGAATGAGCAGTTCTTC
TRBD2,TRBV2,.,TRBJ2-5,CASNGLAGRRETQYF,TGTGCCAGCAACGGACTAGCGGGGCGCCGGGAGACCCAGTACTTC
.,TRBV7-3,few,TRBJ2-2,CASGGSTNTGELFF,TGTGCCAGCGGAGGGAGTACGAACACCGGGGAGCTGTTTTTT
TRBD1,TRBV3-1/TRBV3-2,.,TRBJ1-2,CASSQTGGRGYTF,TGTGCCAGCAGCCAAACAGGGGGAAGAGGCTACACCTTC
.,TRBV19,once,TRBJ1-4,CASRLGPEKLFF,TGTGCCAGTAGATTAGGGCCCGAAAAACTGTTTTTT
.,TRBV18,.,TRBJ2-5,CASSQGGQETQYF,TGTGCCAGCTCACAAGGTGGGCAAGAGACCCAGTACTTC
.,TRBV24-1,.,TRBJ2-5,CATSDRRGALQETQYF,TGTGCCACCAGTGATCGACGGGGGGCCTTACAAGAGACCCAGTACTTC
.,TRBV27,many,TRBJ1-2,CASSSNRLGHGYTF,TGTGCCAGCAGTTCCAATAGGCTCGGACATGGCTACACCTTC
.,TRBV27,few,TRBJ2-1,CASSDRTPDYNEQFF,TGTGCCAGCAGTGACAGGACCCCTGACTACAATGAGCAGTTCTTC
TRBD1,TRBV7-2,.,TRBJ1-2,CASSLDRGGGYGYTF,TGTGCCAGCAGCTTAGACAGGGGGGGCGGCTATGGCTACACCTTC
.,TRBV6-2/TRBV6-3,.,TRBJ1-1,CASSRTANTEAFF,TGTGCCAGCAGTCGGACAGCGAACACTGAAGCTTTCTTT
TRBD1,TRBV5-1,.,TRBJ1-2,CASSYDREGYTF,TGCGCCAGCAGCTATGACAGGGAGGGCTACACCTTC
.,TRBV25-1,.,TRBJ1-3,CASSDYRAEGNTIYF,TGTGCCAGCAGTGACTACAGGGCGGAGGGAAACACCATATATTTT
TRBD2,TRBV18,.,TRBJ2-1,CASSRNPGEGSEQFF,TGTGCCAGCTCCCGCAACCCGGGGGAGGGAAGTGAGCAGTTCTTC
.,TRBV7-3,.,TRBJ2-1,CASSSQRYNEQFF,TGTGCCAGCAGCTCGCAGAGATACAATGAGCAGTTCTTC
.,TRBV11-3,few,TRBJ1-3,CASSRDGVEGNTIYF,TGTGCCAGCAGCCGCGACGGGGTAGAAGGAAACACCATATATTTT
.,TRBV3-1/TRBV3-2,.,TRBJ2-2,CASAVPVTGELFF,TGTGCCAGTGCAGTCCCCGTGACCGGGGAGCTGTTTTTT
TRBD1,TRBV3-1/TRBV3-2,.,TRBJ1-5,CASSKGQDFNQPQHF,TGTGCCAGCAGTAAGGGACAGGACTTCAATCAGCCCCAGCATTTT
.,TRBV6-5,once,TRBJ2-2,CASDRSRGTGELFF,TGTGCCAGCGATAGAAGTCGGGGGACCGGGGAGCTGTTTTTT
TRBD1,TRBV29-1,.,TRBJ1-2,CSVEDPAVKGALNYGYTF,TGCAGCGTTGAAGATCCGGCAGTAAAGGGGGCCCTTAACTATGGCTACACCTTC
.,TRBV6-1,once,TRBJ2-5,CASSEGLRETQYF,TGTGCCAGCAGTGAAGGGTTGAGGGAGACCCAGTACTTC
.,TRBV12-5,few,TRBJ1-3,CASGLESSGNTIYF,TGTGCTAGTGGTTTGGAGAGCTCTGGAAACACCATATATTTT
.,TRBV28,few,TRBJ1-2,CATTVNAGNGYTF,TGTGCCACCACCGTTAATGCGGGGAATGGCTACACCTTC
TRBD1,TRBV25-1,.,TRBJ2-5,CASSLGQGAGGQETQYF,TGTGCCAGCAGCCTGGGACAGGGGGCGGGCGGACAAGAGACCCAGTACTTC
.,TRBV6-5,.,TRBJ1-4,CASSYSWGSTNEKLFF,TGTGCCAGCAGTTACTCGTGGGGCTCAACTAATGAAAAACTGTTTTTT
TRBD2,TRBV5-6,.,TRBJ2-3,CASSLPLLAGTDTQYF,TGTGCCAGCAGCTTGCCTCTACTAGCGGGCACAGATACGCAGTATTTT
.,TRBV10-3,.,TRBJ1-6,CAIFTGIFTYNSPLHF,TGTGCCATCTTCACGGGTATCTTCACCTATAATTCACCCCTCCACTTT
.,TRBV19,.,TRBJ1-5,CASSRDTYSNQPQHF,TGTGCCAGTAGCCGGGACACTTATAGCAATCAGCCCCAGCATTTT